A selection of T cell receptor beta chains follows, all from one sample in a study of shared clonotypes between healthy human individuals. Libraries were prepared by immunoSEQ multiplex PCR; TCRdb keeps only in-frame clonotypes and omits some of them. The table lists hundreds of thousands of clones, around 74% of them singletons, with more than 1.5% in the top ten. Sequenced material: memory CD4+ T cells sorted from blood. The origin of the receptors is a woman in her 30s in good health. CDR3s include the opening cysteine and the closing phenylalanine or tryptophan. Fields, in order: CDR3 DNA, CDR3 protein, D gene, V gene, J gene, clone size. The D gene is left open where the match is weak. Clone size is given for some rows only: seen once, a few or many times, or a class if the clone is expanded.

CDR3nt: TGTGCCAGCAGCTTTGGGGGCAAAAACATTCAGTACTTC; CDR3aa: CASSFGGKNIQYF; d_gene: .; v_gene: TRBV5-4; j_gene: TRBJ2-4; abundance: .
CDR3nt: TGTGCCAGCAGTGCCGGACTAGGGTACGAGCAGTACTTC; CDR3aa: CASSAGLGYEQYF; d_gene: TRBD2; v_gene: TRBV2; j_gene: TRBJ2-7; abundance: many
CDR3nt: TGTGCCAGCATCAGAGTACGGAGTGCCCCCGAAGCTTTCTTT; CDR3aa: CASIRVRSAPEAFF; d_gene: .; v_gene: TRBV2; j_gene: TRBJ1-1; abundance: .
CDR3nt: TGTGCCAGCAGCTCTCAGATCGACGGGGAGCTGTTTTTT; CDR3aa: CASSSQIDGELFF; d_gene: .; v_gene: TRBV7-6; j_gene: TRBJ2-2; abundance: few
CDR3nt: TGTGCCAGCAGTGAGACGGCGTGGGAGGGCACAGATACGCAGTATTTT; CDR3aa: CASSETAWEGTDTQYF; d_gene: .; v_gene: TRBV6-1; j_gene: TRBJ2-3; abundance: .
CDR3nt: TGTGCCAGCAGTTGGAGAGGCGAAAAACTGTTTTTT; CDR3aa: CASSWRGEKLFF; d_gene: .; v_gene: TRBV25-1; j_gene: TRBJ1-4; abundance: few
CDR3nt: TGTGCCAGCAGTTTAATTACTAGCGGGAGTAGGAATGAGCAGTTCTTC; CDR3aa: CASSLITSGSRNEQFF; d_gene: TRBD2; v_gene: TRBV28; j_gene: TRBJ2-1; abundance: .
CDR3nt: TGTGCCAGTAGTATTGGACAGACGCCTAATCAGCCCCAGCATTTT; CDR3aa: CASSIGQTPNQPQHF; d_gene: .; v_gene: TRBV19; j_gene: TRBJ1-5; abundance: .
CDR3nt: TGTGCCAGCAGCTCCCCACCAAGAGGCAATGAGCAGTTCTTC; CDR3aa: CASSSPPRGNEQFF; d_gene: .; v_gene: TRBV5-4; j_gene: TRBJ2-1; abundance: .
CDR3nt: TGCGCCAGCAGCCCTTCGACTAGCGGGAGGTACAATGAGCAGTTCTTC; CDR3aa: CASSPSTSGRYNEQFF; d_gene: TRBD2; v_gene: TRBV5-1; j_gene: TRBJ2-1; abundance: once
CDR3nt: TGTGCCAGTAGTATAGACATTAGCAATCAGCCCCAGCATTTT; CDR3aa: CASSIDISNQPQHF; d_gene: .; v_gene: TRBV19; j_gene: TRBJ1-5; abundance: few
CDR3nt: TGCGCCAGCAGCCCGGGGGGAGGGCCCTGGCAGTATGGCTACACCTTC; CDR3aa: CASSPGGGPWQYGYTF; d_gene: .; v_gene: TRBV4-1; j_gene: TRBJ1-2; abundance: .
CDR3nt: TGTGCCAGCAGTGATACACAGGGGACCACTGAAGCTTTCTTT; CDR3aa: CASSDTQGTTEAFF; d_gene: TRBD1; v_gene: TRBV25-1; j_gene: TRBJ1-1; abundance: .